Listed here are 24 T cell receptor beta chains from one sample, sequenced in a study of T cells after yellow fever vaccination. TCRdb re-called the 5' RACE reads with MiXCR, one entry per CDR3 protein. The profile shows some 560,000 distinct CDR3 sequences, around 21% of them singletons. This specimen was PBMCs, taken 15 days after the yellow fever booster vaccination. These receptors originate from a young man who received the YFV17D yellow fever vaccine.

This clonotype has a count of ten or more. V usage is TRBV15 and J usage is TRBJ2-7, with 9 bases matching TRBD2. Losses at the gene ends were 0 bases for V and 5 bases for J; bases not matched to a gene: 8. The CDR3 is 16 residues long. Germline V CDR1 and CDR2: LNHNV, YYDKDF (reference sequence). The CDR3 here is CATSREREGLRNEQYF. The DNA of the CDR3 is TGTGCCACCAGCAGAGAGCGGGAGGGCCTTCGCAACGAGCAGTACTTC.

This clonotype was detected only a few times. The genes are TRBV7-2 and TRBJ2-7, with D unclear. CDR1 and CDR2 from the germline V gene are SGHTA and FQGNSA. V was shortened by 5 bases and J by 2 bases, with 13 bases between the two germline ends. CDR3 length equals 14 residues. The CDR3 DNA follows: TGTGCCAGCAGCCGCGGACCACAAGCCTACGAGCAGTACTTC. Translation: CASSRGPQAYEQYF.

In its sample, this clonotype was seen a few times. The V call is TRBV7-3, the J call TRBJ2-2; no clear D gene. The germline gives CDR1 SGHTA, CDR2 FQGTGA. The V end was cut by 2 bases, the J end by 6 bases, with 10 bases between. This CDR3 has 14 residues. The CDR3 DNA sequence: TGTGCCAGCAGCTTATCGGACGTCTCCGGGGAGCTGTTTTTT. The encoded protein is CASSLSDVSGELFF.

The V and J genes are TRBV29-1 and TRBJ2-7; D is unresolved. Germline CDR1 is SQVTM and CDR2 is ANQGSEA. This CDR3 comprises 13 residues. V lost 4 bases to trimming and J lost 2 bases, with 12 bases between them. The CDR3 DNA reads TGCAGCGTTGTATTATCGGCTACCTACGAGCAGTACTTC. Protein product: CSVVLSATYEQYF.

This chain uses TRBV12-3 or TRBV12-4 with TRBJ1-1; 7 bases agree with TRBD1. With V trimmed by 7 bases and J by 4 bases, 6 bases remained unmatched. The CDR3 has 13 amino acids. The CDR3 region is CASNPTGSTEAFF. CDR3 coding DNA: TGTGCCAGCAACCCGACAGGGTCCACTGAAGCTTTCTTT.

The CDR3 spells CAIGDGLAGDETQYF. The CDR3 DNA follows: TGTGCCATCGGAGACGGACTAGCGGGAGATGAGACCCAGTACTTC. The rearrangement links TRBV10-3 to TRBJ2-5, with 13 positions matching TRBD2. Germline CDR1 and CDR2: ENHRY and SYGVKD. V was clipped by 8 bases and J by 5 bases; unmatched bases: 8. This CDR3 spans 15 amino acids.

This chain links TRBV9 with TRBJ2-5; 9 bases align to TRBD1. Germline V gene data show CDR1 as SGDLS and CDR2 as YYNGEE. Trimming took 4 bases from V and 2 from J; bases not matched to a gene: 6. This CDR3 comprises 15 residues. For the CDR3, the DNA is TGTGCCAGCAGCCCTGGGACAGGGCTTCAAGAGACCCAGTACTTC. Encoded protein: CASSPGTGLQETQYF.

The chain employs TRBV7-2 and TRBJ2-7; 8 bases line up with TRBD2. From germline, CDR1 is SGHTA and CDR2 FQGNSA. J gave up 3 bases and V 5 bases, and 12 bases lay outside the gene matches. The CDR3 runs to 16 residues. The CDR3 region has the DNA TGTGCCAGCAGCCTAAGCAGTAGCGGGAAAATCTACGAGCAGTACTTC. Amino acid sequence: CASSLSSSGKIYEQYF. The complete variable domain, with remaining parts taken from reference TRBV7-2 and TRBJ2-7, reads GAGVSQSPSNKVTEKGKDVELRCDPISGHTALYWYRQSLGQGLEFLIYFQGNSAPDKSGLPSDRFSAERTGGSVSTLTIQRTQQEDSAVYLCASSLSSSGKIYEQYFGPGTRLTVT.

This clonotype was detected only a few times. V usage is TRBV2 and J usage is TRBJ2-2; a weak D match, TRBD2 (5 bases). The CDR3 consists of 15 residues. The germline V and J ends were trimmed by 0 bases and 6 bases, with 11 bases remaining between them. Germline V CDR1 and CDR2: SNHLY, FYNNEI. CDR3 coding DNA: TGTGCCAGCAGTGAAGCGCTTCGGGGTCCCGGGGAGCTGTTTTTT. Protein: CASSEALRGPGELFF.

The V gene is TRBV6-1, the J gene TRBJ2-5; D assignment may be TRBD1 or TRBD2 (6 bases each). In germline, CDR1 is MNHNS, CDR2 SASEGT. The V gene lost 7 bases and the J gene lost 5 bases, with 14 bases spanning the gap. CDR3 size: 13 residues. Here the CDR3 reads CASNPQGRETQYF. The CDR3 DNA reads as TGTGCCAGCAACCCGCAGGGGAGGGAGACCCAGTACTTC.

V gene TRBV12-3 or TRBV12-4 combines with J gene TRBJ1-1; no firm D call. V dropped 3 bases and J dropped 1 base, with 6 bases sitting between them. The CDR3 runs 13 residues. Written as DNA, the CDR3 is TGTGCCAGCAGTTTTCAGGCGAACACTGAAGCTTTCTTT. Translating gives CASSFQANTEAFF.

V and J are TRBV27 and TRBJ2-6; 9 nucleotides align to TRBD1. The length of the CDR3 is 20 residues. Germline V lookup: CDR1 MNHEY, CDR2 SMNVEV (reference sequence). V was pared by 3 bases and J by 0 bases, with 12 bases of the junction left unmatched. The DNA of the CDR3 is TGTGCCAGCAGTTTCCTCGTGGCCGGGACAGGGATCTCTGGGGCCAACGTCCTGACTTTC. As protein: CASSFLVAGTGISGANVLTF. Together with reference TRBV27 and TRBJ2-6, the CDR3 gives the full variable domain: EAQVTQNPRYLITVTGKKLTVTCSQNMNHEYMSWYRQDPGLGLRQIYYSMNVEVTDKGDVPEGYKVSRKEKRNFPLILESPSPNQTSLYFCASSFLVAGTGISGANVLTFGAGSRLTVL.

In DNA form, the CDR3 reads TGTGCCAGCAGCTCCCGTTACAGCTCCTACGAGCAGTACTTC. It translates to CASSSRYSSYEQYF. This chain uses TRBV7-2 with TRBJ2-7, with no clear D. The germline gives CDR1 SGHTA, CDR2 FQGNSA. V was clipped by 4 bases and J by 0 bases, with 10 bases between them. The CDR3 totals 14 residues.

The chain couples TRBV6-1 to TRBJ2-3, with 15 positions matching TRBD2. Trimming cost V 4 bases and J 6 bases; bases outside gene matches: 5. CDR1 and CDR2 (germline): MNHNS, SASEGT. This CDR3 has 16 amino acids. CDR3 sequence reads: CASSALGTSGRDTQYF. CDR3 DNA sequence: TGTGCCAGCAGTGCCCTCGGGACTAGCGGGAGGGATACGCAGTATTTT.

In this sample, this clonotype turned up a few times. The chain employs TRBV5-1 and TRBJ2-5, with a weak D call TRBD2 (6 bases). The CDR3 length is 14 residues. V was pared by 7 bases and J by 4 bases, with 17 bases between. Germline V gene lookup returns CDR1 SGHRS and CDR2 YFSETQ. The CDR3 here is CASRGLAMGETQYF. In DNA, the CDR3 is TGCGCCAGCCGGGGACTGGCGATGGGAGAGACCCAGTACTTC.

The genes are TRBV5-1 and TRBJ1-3; no firm D call. This CDR3 comprises 14 residues. The germline V and J ends were trimmed by 0 bases and 2 bases, with 6 bases remaining between them. Germline lookup yields CDR1 SGHRS and CDR2 YFSETQ. CDR3 sequence reads: CASSLDQTGNTIYF. CDR3 sequence (DNA): TGCGCCAGCAGCTTGGACCAAACTGGAAACACCATATATTTT.

The chain recombines TRBV4-3 with TRBJ2-3, with D possibly TRBD2 on 5 matching bases. The V gene lost 3 bases and the J gene lost 1 base, with 14 bases spanning the gap. Germline CDR1 is LGHNA and CDR2 is YSLEER. This CDR3 region has 16 residues. The CDR3 bases are TGCGCCAGCAGCCAGGGGAGTTGGGCGGGCACAGATACGCAGTATTTT. Its translation: CASSQGSWAGTDTQYF.

This clonotype was counted a few times. Germline and junction disagree at one end, which may indicate a read error. The V and J genes are TRBV7-2 and TRBJ2-1; 15 nucleotides line up with TRBD2. The CDR3 has 16 amino acids. Germline CDR1 reads SGHTA; CDR2 reads FQGNSA. The CDR3 loop is CASTLQGLAGGFEQFF. For the CDR3, the DNA is TGTGCCAGCACCTTACAGGGACTAGCGGGAGGATTTGAGCAGTTCTTC.

The V call is TRBV12-3 or TRBV12-4, the J call TRBJ1-3, with TRBD1 as a possible D gene (5 bases). The CDR3 runs 17 residues. V gave up 2 bases and J gave up 0 bases, with 14 bases separating them. This chain's CDR3 is CASSLLFGANSGNTIYF. CDR3 sequence (DNA): TGTGCCAGCAGTTTACTTTTCGGGGCTAACTCTGGAAACACCATATATTTT.

This clonotype was seen only a few times. The J gene is TRBJ2-3, the V gene TRBV18, with D possibly TRBD2 on 5 matching bases. The CDR3 length is 14 residues. Germline CDR1 KGHSH, CDR2 LQKENI. V was shortened by 3 bases and J by 4 bases, with 11 bases between the two germline ends. This chain's CDR3 is CASSPTAEPDTQYF. The CDR3, as DNA: TGTGCCAGCTCACCCACAGCGGAGCCAGATACGCAGTATTTT.

This clonotype was recorded a few times. The chain uses TRBV9 and TRBJ2-7, with D perhaps matching TRBD2 (6 bases). Deletions cut 4 bases from V and 7 bases from J, with 15 bases between. CDR3 length equals 13 residues. Germline CDR1 SGDLS, CDR2 YYNGEE. The CDR3 DNA is TGTGCCAGCAGCCCACCCGCGGGGAGGGAGCAGTACTTC. Protein: CASSPPAGREQYF.

This chain connects TRBV19 to TRBJ2-7; D is unresolved. Trimming cost V 2 bases and J 0 bases, with 5 bases left between them. The CDR3 spans 13 residues. Germline lookup yields CDR1 LNHDA and CDR2 SQIVND (reference sequence). CDR3 DNA: TGTGCCAGTAGTATACGCCTCTCCTACGAGCAGTACTTC. Translation: CASSIRLSYEQYF.

This clonotype came up many times. V and J are TRBV6-2 or TRBV6-3 and TRBJ2-1, with D perhaps matching TRBD2 (6 bases). Germline V gives CDR1 MNHEY, CDR2 SVGEGT. CDR3 length: 14 residues. Trimming shortened V by 7 bases and J by 1 base, and 11 bases separated the two germline ends. The CDR3 protein is CASTIGGSYNEQFF. The CDR3 bases are TGTGCCAGCACCATCGGGGGATCCTACAATGAGCAGTTCTTC.

This clonotype occurred a few times. V is TRBV28 and J is TRBJ1-5; 8 nucleotides align to TRBD1. Germline-derived CDR1 and CDR2 are MDHEN and SYDVKM. V shed 3 bases, J shed 5 bases, and the junction held 6 bases outside the gene matches. There are 15 residues in the CDR3. CDR3 coding DNA: TGTGCCAGCAGTTTGGCGGGACAGGCCTATCAGCCCCAGCATTTT. Its translation: CASSLAGQAYQPQHF.